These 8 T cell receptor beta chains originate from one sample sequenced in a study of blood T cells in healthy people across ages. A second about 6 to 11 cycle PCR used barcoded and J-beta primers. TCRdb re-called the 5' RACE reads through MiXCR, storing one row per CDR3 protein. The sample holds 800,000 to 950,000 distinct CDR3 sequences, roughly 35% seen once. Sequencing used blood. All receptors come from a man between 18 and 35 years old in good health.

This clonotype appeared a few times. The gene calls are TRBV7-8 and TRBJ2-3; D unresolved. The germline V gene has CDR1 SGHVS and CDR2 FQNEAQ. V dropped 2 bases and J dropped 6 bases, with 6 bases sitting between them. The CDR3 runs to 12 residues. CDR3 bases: TGTGCCAGCAGCTTAAGGAAGGATACGCAGTATTTT. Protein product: CASSLRKDTQYF.

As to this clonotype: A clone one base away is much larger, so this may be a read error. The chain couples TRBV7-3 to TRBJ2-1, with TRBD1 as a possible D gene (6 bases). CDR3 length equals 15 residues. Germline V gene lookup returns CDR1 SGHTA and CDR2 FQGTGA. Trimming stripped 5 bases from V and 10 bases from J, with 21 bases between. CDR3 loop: CASSPDSDFGYEQFF. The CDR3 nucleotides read TGTGCCAGCAGCCCGGACAGCGATTTTGGCTACGAGCAGTTCTTC.

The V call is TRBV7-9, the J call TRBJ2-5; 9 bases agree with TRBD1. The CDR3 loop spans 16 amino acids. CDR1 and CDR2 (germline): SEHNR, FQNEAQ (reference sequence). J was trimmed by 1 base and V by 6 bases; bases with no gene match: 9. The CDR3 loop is CASSRGQGRPQETQYF. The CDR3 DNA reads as TGTGCCAGCAGTCGTGGACAGGGGAGGCCCCAAGAGACCCAGTACTTC.

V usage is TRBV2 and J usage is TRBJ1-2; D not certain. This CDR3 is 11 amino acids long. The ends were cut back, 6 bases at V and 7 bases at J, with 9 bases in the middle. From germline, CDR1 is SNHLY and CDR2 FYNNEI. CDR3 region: CASSRMGGYTF. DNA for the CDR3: TGTGCCAGCAGCCGGATGGGTGGCTACACCTTC. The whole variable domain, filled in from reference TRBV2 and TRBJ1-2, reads EPEVTQTPSHQVTQMGQEVILRCVPISNHLYFYWYRQILGQKVEFLVSFYNNEISEKSEIFDDQFSVERPDGSNFTLKIRSTKLEDSAMYFCASSRMGGYTFGSGTRLTVV.

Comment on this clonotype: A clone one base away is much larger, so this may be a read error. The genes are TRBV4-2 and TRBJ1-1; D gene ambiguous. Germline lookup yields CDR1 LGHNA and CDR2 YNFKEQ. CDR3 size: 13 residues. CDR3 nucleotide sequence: TGTGCCTGCAGCCAAGATCCTGGCACTGAAGCTTTCTTT. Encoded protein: CACSQDPGTEAFF.

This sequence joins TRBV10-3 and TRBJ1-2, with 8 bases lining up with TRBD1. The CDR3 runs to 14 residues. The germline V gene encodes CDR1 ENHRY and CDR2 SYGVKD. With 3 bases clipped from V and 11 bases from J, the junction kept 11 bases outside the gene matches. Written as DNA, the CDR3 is TGTGCCATCAGTGAAACCGGACAGGGCGGAAATTACACCTTC. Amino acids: CAISETGQGGNYTF.

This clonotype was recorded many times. This CDR3 is CASGTWDNTQYF. CDR3 coding DNA: TGTGCCAGCGGGACATGGGACAATACGCAGTATTTT. This chain joins TRBV28 and TRBJ2-3; D perhaps matches TRBD1 (6 bases). Trimming took 8 bases from V and 7 from J, leaving 13 bases between them. Germline assignment: CDR1 MDHEN and CDR2 SYDVKM. The CDR3 totals 12 residues.

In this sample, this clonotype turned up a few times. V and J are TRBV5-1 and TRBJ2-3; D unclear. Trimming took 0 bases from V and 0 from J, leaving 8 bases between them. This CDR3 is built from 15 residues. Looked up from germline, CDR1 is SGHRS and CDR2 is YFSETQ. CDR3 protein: CASSLAPGSTDTQYF. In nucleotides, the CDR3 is TGCGCCAGCAGCTTGGCCCCGGGCAGCACAGATACGCAGTATTTT.